These 31 T cell receptor beta chains were all obtained from the same sample, sequenced in a study of somatic mutations in cytotoxic T cells in rheumatoid arthritis. This table comes from immunoSEQ multiplex PCR, and its TCRdb copy is limited to in-frame clones, with some not included. The sample has roughly 2,200 clones, 60% to 80% seen once. The sequenced material came from CD8+ T cells sorted from blood. These receptors all come from a woman aged 40 to 49 with rheumatoid arthritis.

The gene calls are TRBV5-6 and TRBJ1-5, with a weak D call TRBD1 (6 bases). V lost 2 bases and J lost 5, with 26 bases in between. This CDR3 has 19 residues. The germline CDR1 and CDR2 sequences are SGHDT and YYEEEE. The CDR3 nucleotides read TGTGCCAGCAGCTTTCTCCCCCCGCACCGGGACATAAATGATCAGCCCCAGCATTTT. Protein sequence: CASSFLPPHRDINDQPQHF.

This clone turned up a few times. The J gene is TRBJ1-2, the V gene TRBV19; D may be TRBD1 (6 bases). CDR1 and CDR2 from the germline V gene are LNHDA and SQIVND (reference sequence). This CDR3 has 16 amino acids. Between the trimmed V and J ends, which lost 1 base and 1 base, there was a span of 13 bases. The DNA for the CDR3 is TGTGCCAGTAGTATAGCCCAGGGACATCATAACTATGGCTACACCTTC. This translates into CASSIAQGHHNYGYTF.

This clone was seen only once. The chain couples TRBV11-2 to TRBJ2-7; maybe TRBD2 (6 bases). CDR1 is SGHAT, CDR2 FQNNGV, per germline. V was shortened by 5 bases and J by 5 bases, with 16 bases between the two germline ends. The CDR3 loop spans 14 amino acids. Here the CDR3 DNA reads TGTGCCAGCAGCCCCCCGGTTGGCGGGGACGAGCAGTACTTC. Encoded protein: CASSPPVGGDEQYF.

The chain is built from TRBV28 and TRBJ2-7, with 7 bases that match TRBD2. This CDR3 is 13 amino acids long. The trim removed 5 bases at V and 6 bases at J, leaving 7 bases unmatched. The V gene's germline CDR1 is MDHEN and CDR2 SYDVKM. The CDR3: CASSPELAFEQYF. The CDR3 DNA reads TGTGCCAGCAGTCCCGAACTAGCGTTCGAGCAGTACTTC.

The chain links TRBV6-1 to TRBJ2-7; the D gene is possibly TRBD2 (5 bases). The CDR3 consists of 14 residues. Germline V CDR1 and CDR2: MNHNS, SASEGT. The V end lost 3 bases, the J end lost 2 bases, and 11 bases lay between the germline ends. CDR3 protein: CASSDSYGTYEQYF. DNA for the CDR3: TGTGCCAGCAGTGATTCGTACGGGACCTACGAGCAGTACTTC.

The chain is built from TRBV4-2 and TRBJ2-2; tentatively, D is TRBD1 (5 bases). With 4 bases removed from V and 3 bases from J, the gap between germline ends came to 12 bases. This CDR3 region has 15 residues. Germline V gene lookup returns CDR1 LGHNA and CDR2 YNFKEQ. The CDR3, as DNA: TGTGCCAGCAGCCCGTCCGAAGGGGACACCGGGGAGCTGTTTTTT. This sequence encodes CASSPSEGDTGELFF.

The chain carries TRBV6-4 and TRBJ2-3; D is perhaps TRBD1 (7 bases). V lost 2 bases and J lost 3, with 12 bases in between. Germline CDR1 is MRHNA and CDR2 is SNTAGT. The CDR3 sequence is 15 residues long. CDR3 DNA sequence: TGTGCCAGCAGTGACAGCCAGGGGGGAACAGATACGCAGTATTTT. The encoded protein is CASSDSQGGTDTQYF.

This clone was detected a few times. The genes are TRBV4-1 and TRBJ2-5; TRBD2 is a possible D gene (6 bases). V shed 3 bases and J shed 1 base, with 6 bases lying between them. CDR1 and CDR2 from the germline V gene are MGHRA and YSYEKL. CDR3 length equals 13 residues. In DNA, the CDR3 is TGCGCCAGCAGCCAGGGGGGCCAAGAGACCCAGTACTTC. As protein: CASSQGGQETQYF.

The chain uses TRBV7-9 and TRBJ1-2, with TRBD1 matching over 9 bases. Trimming removed 9 bases from V and 5 bases from J; junction bases left unmatched: 10. Germline CDR1 reads SEHNR; CDR2 reads FQNEAQ (reference sequence). This CDR3 is 14 amino acids long. CDR3 nucleotide sequence: TGTGCCAGTAGGGGAGGGACAGGGAAATATGGCTACACCTTC. Translating gives CASRGGTGKYGYTF. The complete variable domain, with remaining parts taken from reference TRBV7-9 and TRBJ1-2, reads DTGVSQNPRHKITKRGQNVTFRCDPISEHNRLYWYRQTLGQGPEFLTYFQNEAQLEKSRLLSDRFSAERPKGSFSTLEIQRTEQGDSAMYLCASRGGTGKYGYTFGSGTRLTVV.

The chain carries TRBV5-6 and TRBJ2-1, with TRBD1 matching 7 bases. CDR1 is SGHDT, CDR2 YYEEEE, per germline. This CDR3 has 14 residues. Germline trimming cut 4 bases from V and 5 bases from J; bases unmatched to any gene: 6. In DNA, the CDR3 is TGTGCCAGCAGCCTCGGGACAGTTAACAATGAGCAGTTCTTC. It yields the protein CASSLGTVNNEQFF.

The gene calls are TRBV6-4 and TRBJ1-2; maybe TRBD1 (5 bases). Germline CDR1 MRHNA, CDR2 SNTAGT. Between the trimmed V and J ends, which lost 3 bases and 6 bases, there was a span of 8 bases. There are 12 residues in the CDR3. The DNA of the CDR3 is TGTGCCAGCAGTGAAGGCAGGGATGGCTACACCTTC. Translation: CASSEGRDGYTF.

The chain employs TRBV4-2 and TRBJ2-2; TRBD2 is a possible D gene (6 bases). Germline V CDR1 and CDR2: LGHNA, YNFKEQ. V shed 1 base and J shed 5 bases, with 14 bases lying between them. This CDR3 is built from 16 residues. DNA of the CDR3: TGTGCCAGCAGCCAAGGTCCGGGGGAAGAAACCGGGGAGCTGTTTTTT. Protein sequence: CASSQGPGEETGELFF.

V gene TRBV6-5 combines with J gene TRBJ2-7; 12 nucleotides line up with TRBD2. The ends lost 5 bases at V and 3 bases at J; junction bases unmatched: 2. The germline CDR1 and CDR2 sequences are MNHEY and SVGAGI. The CDR3 runs to 14 residues. CDR3 coding DNA: TGTGCCAGCAGTGGGACTAGCGGGTACTACGAGCAGTACTTC. Translated, it gives CASSGTSGYYEQYF.

J is TRBJ2-2 and V is TRBV29-1; D gene ambiguous. Trimming cost V 3 bases and J 0 bases, with 5 bases left between them. This CDR3 is built from 13 residues. Germline V gene data show CDR1 as SQVTM and CDR2 as ANQGSEA. CDR3 sequence (DNA): TGCAGCGTTGATATTCCGAACACCGGGGAGCTGTTTTTT. It yields the protein CSVDIPNTGELFF.

The sample holds one count of this clone. This rearrangement joins TRBV28 to TRBJ2-5; 9 nucleotides agree with TRBD1. Germline assignment: CDR1 MDHEN and CDR2 SYDVKM. The V gene end was trimmed by 5 bases and the J gene end by 3 bases; junction bases not matched to a gene: 1. This CDR3 is 13 amino acids long. The CDR3 reads CASSGTGKETQYF. CDR3 DNA sequence: TGTGCCAGCAGTGGGACAGGGAAAGAGACCCAGTACTTC.

The V gene is TRBV29-1, the J gene TRBJ1-1, with 8 positions matching TRBD1. CDR3 length: 13 amino acids. Germline V gene sequence: CDR1 SQVTM, CDR2 ANQGSEA. With V trimmed by 7 bases and J by 4 bases, 8 bases remained unmatched. Written as DNA, the CDR3 is TGCAGCGAAAACGGACAGGGCGGCACTGAAGCTTTCTTT. Protein product: CSENGQGGTEAFF. Supplemented by reference TRBV29-1 and TRBJ1-1, the full variable domain reads SAVISQKPSRDICQRGTSLTIQCQVDSQVTMMFWYRQQPGQSLTLIATANQGSEATYESGFVIDKFPISRPNLTFSTLTVSNMSPEDSSIYLCSENGQGGTEAFFGQGTRLTVV.

This rearrangement joins TRBV11-2 to TRBJ2-1; possible D gene TRBD2, 6 bases. Germline V CDR1 and CDR2: SGHAT, FQNNGV. Trimming left V 5 bases short and J 0 bases short, with 14 bases between. This CDR3 region has 16 residues. The CDR3 reads CASSLLSGSSYNEQFF. Written as DNA, the CDR3 is TGTGCCAGCAGCCTCCTTAGCGGAAGCTCCTACAATGAGCAGTTCTTC. Variable domain in full (rest from reference TRBV11-2 and TRBJ2-1): EAGVAQSPRYKIIEKRQSVAFWCNPISGHATLYWYQQILGQGPKLLIQFQNNGVVDDSQLPKDRFSAERLKGVDSTLKIQPAKLEDSAVYLCASSLLSGSSYNEQFFGPGTRLTVL.

This chain links TRBV2 with TRBJ2-7; D is perhaps TRBD1 (5 bases). In germline, CDR1 is SNHLY, CDR2 FYNNEI. V was clipped by 1 base and J by 0 bases, with 10 bases between them. The CDR3 has 15 amino acids. CDR3 loop: CASSEGRVSSYEQYF. Here the CDR3 DNA reads TGTGCCAGCAGTGAAGGCAGGGTGAGCTCCTACGAGCAGTACTTC.

The chain links TRBV27 to TRBJ2-5, with 7 nucleotides matching TRBD2. The J call may be incorrect, as the DNA end agrees better with TRBJ2-7. The CDR3 is 13 amino acids. CDR1 and CDR2 (germline): MNHEY, SMNVEV (reference sequence). CDR3 protein: CASMGGASYEQYF. The CDR3 region has the DNA TGTGCCAGCATGGGAGGGGCAAGCTACGAGCAGTACTTC.

In this sample, this clone is hyperexpanded. This sample also contains other DNA sequences that code for the same CDR3. The chain has TRBV5-1 and TRBJ1-3, with D tentatively TRBD1 (6 bases). From germline, CDR1 is SGHRS and CDR2 YFSETQ. V was cut by 4 bases and J by 0 bases, with 14 bases left in between. This CDR3 region has 16 residues. The DNA for the CDR3 is TGCGCCAGCAGCGCGGACAGTCAGAGCTCTGGAAACACCATATATTTT. Amino acids: CASSADSQSSGNTIYF.

The chain uses TRBV10-3 and TRBJ2-2; 10 nucleotides agree with TRBD2. Germline CDR1 is ENHRY and CDR2 is SYGVKD. This CDR3 comprises 13 residues. J lost 7 bases, V lost 8 bases, and 4 bases had no gene match. Here the CDR3 reads CAIPSGSGGELFF. CDR3 nucleotides: TGTGCCATCCCTAGCGGGAGCGGCGGGGAGCTGTTTTTT.

V and J are TRBV2 and TRBJ2-3; weak D call: TRBD1 (6 bases). Trimming removed 4 bases from V and 3 bases from J, with 17 bases in between. The CDR3 totals 16 residues. Germline loops: CDR1 SNHLY, CDR2 FYNNEI. The CDR3 is CASSGIGGQGTDTQYF. The CDR3 DNA sequence: TGTGCCAGCAGTGGGATAGGGGGACAAGGAACAGATACGCAGTATTTT.

The V gene is TRBV6-1, the J gene TRBJ2-1, with 10 bases that match TRBD1. The CDR3 consists of 14 residues. With 1 base clipped from V and 8 bases from J, the junction kept 2 bases outside the gene matches. Germline V gene lookup returns CDR1 MNHNS and CDR2 SASEGT. The CDR3 loop is CASSEGQGADEQFF. CDR3 bases: TGTGCCAGCAGTGAAGGACAGGGGGCCGATGAGCAGTTCTTC.

The chain uses TRBV6-1 and TRBJ2-7; 10 bases are a match to TRBD2. Germline V gene sequence: CDR1 MNHNS, CDR2 SASEGT. With V trimmed by 1 base and J by 2 bases, 2 bases remained unmatched. The CDR3 loop spans 15 amino acids. The CDR3: CASSEDSGGPYEQYF. CDR3 nucleotides: TGTGCCAGCAGTGAAGATAGCGGGGGGCCCTACGAGCAGTACTTC.

The chain couples TRBV29-1 to TRBJ2-3, with D possibly TRBD2 on 5 matching bases. The V gene lost 6 bases and the J gene lost 2 bases, with 15 bases spanning the gap. The V gene's germline CDR1 is SQVTM and CDR2 ANQGSEA. This CDR3 spans 14 amino acids. The CDR3 coding sequence is TGCAGCGTGAGAGCGGAAGAAGTCACAGATACGCAGTATTTT. Its protein is CSVRAEEVTDTQYF.

As to this clone: Only one base separates this from a far larger clonotype, so it likely reflects a read error. The identical CDR3 is also encoded by other nucleotide sequences in the sample. This chain links TRBV15 with TRBJ1-4, with D uncertain. Looked up from germline, CDR1 is LNHNV and CDR2 is YYDKDF (reference sequence). This CDR3 contains 15 residues. The CDR3 spells CATSRDVEVNEKLFF. The CDR3 coding sequence is TGTGCCACCAGCAGAGATGTAGAGGTTAATGAAAAATTGTTTTTT.

The chain employs TRBV9 and TRBJ2-1; TRBD1 matches at 8 bases. The CDR3 is made up of 15 amino acids. CDR1 and CDR2 from the germline V gene are SGDLS and YYNGEE. V was pared by 1 base and J by 9 bases, with 9 bases of the junction left unmatched. CDR3: CASSVSPQGASEQFF. The CDR3 region has the DNA TGTGCCAGCAGCGTAAGTCCCCAGGGGGCAAGTGAGCAGTTCTTC.

V and J are TRBV7-9 and TRBJ2-7; D unclear. Germline V gives CDR1 SEHNR, CDR2 FQNEAQ (reference sequence). V shed 0 bases and J shed 0 bases, with 3 bases lying between them. There are 13 residues in the CDR3. Written as DNA, the CDR3 is TGTGCCAGCAGCTTAGCGCGCTCCTACGAGCAGTACTTC. It codes for CASSLARSYEQYF. The complete variable domain, with remaining parts taken from reference TRBV7-9 and TRBJ2-7, reads DTGVSQNPRHKITKRGQNVTFRCDPISEHNRLYWYRQTLGQGPEFLTYFQNEAQLEKSRLLSDRFSAERPKGSFSTLEIQRTEQGDSAMYLCASSLARSYEQYFGPGTRLTVT.

The V call is TRBV5-6, the J call TRBJ1-1; D gene ambiguous. The CDR3 is 15 residues long. V gave up 1 base and J gave up 1 base, with 11 bases separating them. Germline CDR1 reads SGHDT; CDR2 reads YYEEEE. The CDR3 coding sequence is TGTGCCAGCAGCTTGTGGCAGGAAGAGAACACTGAAGCTTTCTTT. It yields the protein CASSLWQEENTEAFF. Drawing the rest from reference TRBV5-6 and TRBJ1-1, the complete variable domain is DAGVTQSPTHLIKTRGQQVTLRCSPKSGHDTVSWYQQALGQGPQFIFQYYEEEERQRGNFPDRFSGHQFPNYSSELNVNALLLGDSALYLCASSLWQEENTEAFFGQGTRLTVV.

V is TRBV15 and J is TRBJ2-5; no clear D. V dropped 5 bases and J dropped 0 bases, with 25 bases sitting between them. Germline lookup yields CDR1 LNHNV and CDR2 YYDKDF (reference sequence). The CDR3 length is 19 residues. The CDR3 nucleotides are TGTGCCACCAGCCGTAGTAGAGTCCCATCACGATCCAACCAAGAGACCCAGTACTTC. Its protein product is CATSRSRVPSRSNQETQYF.

The sample holds one count of this clone. J is TRBJ2-7 and V is TRBV7-9, with D hard to call. Germline V gene lookup returns CDR1 SEHNR and CDR2 FQNEAQ (reference sequence). The V end lost 0 bases, the J end lost 2 bases, and 5 bases lay between the germline ends. The CDR3 is made up of 13 amino acids. The CDR3 coding sequence is TGTGCCAGCAGCTTAGCTATAACCTACGAGCAGTACTTC. Its translation: CASSLAITYEQYF.